The 27 T cell receptor beta chains reported below all come from one sample, sequenced in a study of T-cell reconstitution after alpha-beta-depleted transplantation in children. Preparation of the TCRbeta library was carried out with unique molecular identifiers. TCRdb reprocessed the PCR reads with MiXCR, giving one entry per CDR3 protein. In the table there are approximately 350,000 distinct CDR3 sequences, roughly 13% of which are singletons. This sample comprised PBMCs, obtained from the stem cell graft. The origin of the receptors is a human donor who donated a stem cell graft to a child with Fanconi anemia.

The chain carries TRBV5-1 and TRBJ2-1; D ambiguous. Trimming pared 0 bases from V and 7 bases from J, leaving 11 bases between. CDR1 and CDR2 (germline): SGHRS, YFSETQ. There are 14 residues in the CDR3. Here the CDR3 DNA reads TGCGCCAGCAGCTTGGACCCGATAGCAAATGAGCAGTTCTTC. Amino acid sequence: CASSLDPIANEQFF. Full variable domain (rest looked up from reference TRBV5-1 and TRBJ2-1): KAGVTQTPRYLIKTRGQQVTLSCSPISGHRSVSWYQQTPGQGLQFLFEYFSETQRNKGNFPGRFSGRQFSNSRSEMNVSTLELGDSALYLCASSLDPIANEQFFGPGTRLTVL.

This clonotype was observed many times. This rearrangement joins TRBV5-1 to TRBJ1-1, with unresolved D. The germline gives CDR1 SGHRS, CDR2 YFSETQ. CDR3 size: 15 residues. Deletions cut 0 bases from V and 1 base from J, with 10 bases between. CDR3 DNA: TGCGCCAGCAGCTTGGCGGGAACAGCGAACACTGAAGCTTTCTTT. Protein: CASSLAGTANTEAFF.

The sample holds many counts of this clonotype. This sequence joins TRBV10-2 and TRBJ2-1, with D possibly being TRBD1 or TRBD2 (5 bases each). V gave up 10 bases and J gave up 8 bases, with 9 bases separating them. Germline V gives CDR1 WSHSY, CDR2 SAAADI. The CDR3 contains 10 residues. CDR3 region: CATLGDEQFF. In DNA, the CDR3 is TGCGCCACCCTGGGGGATGAGCAGTTCTTC.

This clonotype was observed a handful of times. The V and J genes are TRBV3-1 and TRBJ1-6; 8 bases map to TRBD1. The V gene end was trimmed by 1 base and the J gene end by 9 bases; junction bases not matched to a gene: 8. The CDR3 is made up of 16 amino acids. Germline-derived CDR1 and CDR2 are LGHDT and YNNKEL (reference sequence). CDR3 loop: CASSQGRQGIFSPLHF. The CDR3 DNA reads as TGTGCCAGCAGCCAAGGGCGACAGGGGATTTTTTCACCCCTCCACTTT.

This clonotype has at least ten counts. V is TRBV20-1 and J is TRBJ2-3, with 10 positions matching TRBD2. The length of the CDR3 is 14 residues. V shed 5 bases, J shed 2 bases, and the junction held 4 bases outside the gene matches. CDR1 is DFQATT and CDR2 is SNEGSKA in the germline V gene (reference sequence). In DNA, the CDR3 is TGCAGTGCTCCTAGCGGGGGAAACACAGATACGCAGTATTTT. As protein: CSAPSGGNTDTQYF.

The rearrangement links TRBV28 to TRBJ2-3, with unresolved D. The CDR3 is made up of 14 amino acids. CDR1 is MDHEN, CDR2 SYDVKM, per germline. Deletions cut 3 bases from V and 4 bases from J, with 11 bases between. This CDR3 reads CASSLYRRPDTQYF. CDR3 bases: TGTGCCAGCAGTTTGTACCGGCGCCCAGATACGCAGTATTTT.

This clonotype appeared a few times. The V call is TRBV10-3, the J call TRBJ2-3, with unresolved D. The germline CDR1 and CDR2 sequences are ENHRY and SYGVKD. The length of the CDR3 is 11 residues. V lost 4 bases and J 6 bases, leaving 5 bases between the germline ends. CDR3 bases: TGTGCCATCAGTGCCGGTGATACGCAGTATTTT. This gives the protein CAISAGDTQYF.

The chain is built from TRBV7-2 and TRBJ2-3; either TRBD1 or TRBD2 may fit D (5 bases each). V lost 8 bases to trimming and J lost 0 bases, with 15 bases between them. The CDR3 is 15 residues long. The germline V gene has CDR1 SGHTA and CDR2 FQGNSA. CDR3 sequence: CASRPGRTSTDTQYF. The CDR3 DNA reads as TGTGCCAGCCGACCAGGGCGGACTAGCACAGATACGCAGTATTTT.

In this sample, this clonotype turned up many times. The rearrangement uses TRBV6-5 and TRBJ1-4; a possible D gene is TRBD1 (5 bases). Trimming removed 7 bases at V and 3 bases at J, with 18 bases between. CDR1 and CDR2 from the germline V gene are MNHEY and SVGAGI. There are 16 residues in the CDR3. Here the CDR3 DNA reads TGTGCCAGCACCCGGGGAGGGCTAGGGGCTAATGAAAAACTGTTTTTT. It codes for CASTRGGLGANEKLFF.

This clonotype was seen a handful of times. This chain connects TRBV11-2 to TRBJ1-2; tentatively, D is TRBD1 (6 bases). V dropped 3 bases and J dropped 4 bases, with 12 bases sitting between them. Germline CDR1 reads SGHAT; CDR2 reads FQNNGV. The CDR3 consists of 14 residues. CDR3: CASSFIRGGYGYTF. CDR3 sequence (DNA): TGTGCCAGCAGCTTTATCAGAGGGGGCTATGGCTACACCTTC.

This clonotype was picked up a small number of times. The junction departs from germline at one end; a sequencing error may be responsible. V and J are TRBV12-3 or TRBV12-4 and TRBJ2-2; D possibly matches TRBD1 or TRBD2 (5 bases each). The CDR3 runs 17 residues. The CDR3 coding sequence is TGTGCCAGCAGGTTAGGGACGGACCTCGCGAACACCGGGGAGCTGTTTTTT. Translation gives CASRLGTDLANTGELFF.

This sequence joins TRBV15 and TRBJ1-1; D gene unclear. CDR1 and CDR2 (germline): LNHNV, YYDKDF (reference sequence). V was trimmed by 0 bases and J by 1 base, leaving 9 bases between them. CDR3 length: 15 residues. For the CDR3, the DNA is TGTGCCACCAGCAGAGATCTGGGGAAGAACACTGAAGCTTTCTTT. Translated, it gives CATSRDLGKNTEAFF.

This clonotype was recorded at least ten times. In DNA form, the CDR3 reads TGTGCCAGCAGGCCTGTTGGGGGGAGAGAGACCCAGTACTTC. It is translated as CASRPVGGRETQYF. V usage is TRBV7-2 and J usage is TRBJ2-5; a weak D match, TRBD2 (6 bases). This CDR3 is 14 amino acids long. The V end was cut by 6 bases, the J end by 4 bases, with 15 bases between. CDR1 and CDR2 from the germline V gene are SGHTA and FQGNSA.

The chain couples TRBV9 to TRBJ2-2, with TRBD2 matching over 12 bases. The trim removed 4 bases at V and 7 bases at J, leaving 8 bases unmatched. The length of the CDR3 is 16 residues. CDR1 SGDLS and CDR2 YYNGEE come from the germline V gene. CDR3 protein: CASSPLAGGLGGELFF. CDR3 coding DNA: TGTGCCAGCAGCCCCCTAGCGGGGGGGCTGGGCGGGGAGCTGTTTTTT.

The chain couples TRBV4-2 to TRBJ2-3; no reliable D call. Trimming cost V 1 base and J 0 bases, with 8 bases left between them. CDR1 is LGHNA, CDR2 YNFKEQ, per germline. There are 15 residues in the CDR3. CDR3 DNA: TGTGCCAGCAGCCAAGGGCTAGAAAGCACAGATACGCAGTATTTT. This codes for CASSQGLESTDTQYF.

In this sample, this clonotype turned up a few times. The CDR3 is CATSDGTGRNQPQHF. Here the CDR3 DNA reads TGTGCCACCAGTGATGGTACGGGGCGGAATCAGCCCCAGCATTTT. The rearrangement links TRBV24-1 to TRBJ1-5; possibly TRBD1 for D (5 bases). Germline CDR1 KGHDR, CDR2 SFDVKD. Trimming cost V 3 bases and J 4 bases, with 12 bases left between them. CDR3 length: 15 amino acids.

This sequence joins TRBV6-5 and TRBJ2-5; 7 nucleotides agree with TRBD2. After removal of 0 bases from V and 7 bases from J, the junction contained 8 bases not matched to a gene. The germline CDR1 and CDR2 sequences are MNHEY and SVGAGI. The CDR3 extends over 15 amino acids. In DNA form, the CDR3 reads TGTGCCAGCAGTTACTCGGATGGGGGGGTCGGGACCCAGTACTTC. Protein product: CASSYSDGGVGTQYF.

The rearrangement uses TRBV29-1 and TRBJ1-4, with D possibly being TRBD1 (5 bases). The CDR3 has 12 residues. V gave up 6 bases and J gave up 8 bases, with 13 bases separating them. CDR1 is SQVTM and CDR2 is ANQGSEA in the germline V gene. As DNA, the CDR3 is TGCAGCGTAACCTTCGGGGCCGAAAAACTGTTTTTT. Protein product: CSVTFGAEKLFF. The whole variable domain, filled in from reference TRBV29-1 and TRBJ1-4, reads SAVISQKPSRDICQRGTSLTIQCQVDSQVTMMFWYRQQPGQSLTLIATANQGSEATYESGFVIDKFPISRPNLTFSTLTVSNMSPEDSSIYLCSVTFGAEKLFFGSGTQLSVL.

This clonotype occurred many times. The chain uses TRBV12-3 or TRBV12-4 and TRBJ2-2; TRBD1 matches at 7 bases. The CDR3 is 15 amino acids. V was pared by 5 bases and J by 7 bases, with 10 bases of the junction left unmatched. This chain's CDR3 is CASSQRQGLGGELFF. CDR3 DNA: TGTGCCAGCAGTCAAAGACAGGGTCTAGGCGGGGAGCTGTTTTTT.

This clonotype was seen repeatedly, ten times or more. The V call is TRBV20-1, the J call TRBJ1-5; no firm D call. The germline gives CDR1 DFQATT, CDR2 SNEGSKA (reference sequence). The CDR3 extends over 14 amino acids. Trimming removed 3 bases at V and 5 bases at J, with 14 bases between. CDR3 in amino acids: CSARPGEGDQPQHF. The DNA for the CDR3 is TGCAGTGCTAGGCCCGGTGAGGGTGATCAGCCCCAGCATTTT.

This clonotype was observed a few times. V gene TRBV5-1 combines with J gene TRBJ1-1, with TRBD1 matching over 9 bases. Germline values: CDR1 SGHRS, CDR2 YFSETQ. This CDR3 has 19 amino acids. Germline trimming cut 3 bases from V and 1 base from J; bases unmatched to any gene: 16. CDR3 nucleotides: TGCGCCAGCAGCTCCGGGACAGGGAGGTTAGGAGGGGGGAACACTGAAGCTTTCTTT. Residues: CASSSGTGRLGGGNTEAFF.

Many counts were recorded for this clonotype. The chain carries TRBV15 and TRBJ1-1; D gene unclear. The germline V and J ends were trimmed by 0 bases and 1 base, with 3 bases remaining between them. CDR1 and CDR2 (germline): LNHNV, YYDKDF (reference sequence). There are 13 residues in the CDR3. CDR3 coding DNA: TGTGCCACCAGCAGAGATCCGAACACTGAAGCTTTCTTT. Amino acids: CATSRDPNTEAFF.

This clonotype was detected a few times. The V gene is TRBV2, the J gene TRBJ2-3, with D hard to call. The CDR3 runs to 13 residues. Germline CDR1 and CDR2: SNHLY and FYNNEI. The germline V and J ends were trimmed by 4 bases and 4 bases, with 9 bases remaining between them. For the CDR3, the DNA is TGTGCCAGCAGTGTAAACGACCCAGATACGCAGTATTTT. Its translation: CASSVNDPDTQYF.

The chain joins TRBV6-5 to TRBJ1-2; D is undetermined. The V end lost 0 bases, the J end lost 8 bases, and 10 bases lay between the germline ends. The V gene's germline CDR1 is MNHEY and CDR2 SVGAGI. There are 13 residues in the CDR3. CDR3 in DNA: TGTGCCAGCAGTTACTCGACGGCAGAGGGCTACACCTTC. Encoded protein: CASSYSTAEGYTF.

J is TRBJ1-5 and V is TRBV18; unclear D gene. Deletions cut 6 bases from V and 0 bases from J, with 9 bases between. CDR1 is KGHSH, CDR2 LQKENI, per germline. CDR3 size: 14 residues. This CDR3 is CASSQIPSNQPQHF. The CDR3, as DNA: TGTGCCAGCTCGCAGATTCCTAGCAATCAGCCCCAGCATTTT.

The V call is TRBV6-5, the J call TRBJ2-2; D not certain. The CDR3 is 15 residues long. V was trimmed by 3 bases and J by 0 bases, leaving 8 bases between them. Germline V gives CDR1 MNHEY, CDR2 SVGAGI. CDR3 loop: CASSYFAANTGELFF. In nucleotides, the CDR3 is TGTGCCAGCAGTTATTTTGCGGCGAACACCGGGGAGCTGTTTTTT.

The V call is TRBV29-1, the J call TRBJ2-3, with D maybe TRBD1 (5 bases). The V and J ends lost 6 bases and 0 bases respectively, with 13 bases between them. The CDR3 contains 14 residues. Germline lookup yields CDR1 SQVTM and CDR2 ANQGSEA. The CDR3 region has the DNA TGCAGCGTGGCCGACAGAGTAAGCACAGATACGCAGTATTTT. This gives the protein CSVADRVSTDTQYF.